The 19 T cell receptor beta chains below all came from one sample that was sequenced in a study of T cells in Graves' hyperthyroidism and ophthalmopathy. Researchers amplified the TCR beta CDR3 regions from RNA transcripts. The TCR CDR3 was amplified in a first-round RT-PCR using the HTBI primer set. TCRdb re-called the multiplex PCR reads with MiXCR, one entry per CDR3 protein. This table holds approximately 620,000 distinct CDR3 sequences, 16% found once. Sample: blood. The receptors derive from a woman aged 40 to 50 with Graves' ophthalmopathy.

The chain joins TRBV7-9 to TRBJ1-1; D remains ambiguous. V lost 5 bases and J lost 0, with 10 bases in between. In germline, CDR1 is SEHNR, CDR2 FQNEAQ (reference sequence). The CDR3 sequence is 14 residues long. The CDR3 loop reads CASSAPRVNTEAFF. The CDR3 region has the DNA TGTGCCAGCAGCGCCCCCCGAGTGAACACTGAAGCTTTCTTT.

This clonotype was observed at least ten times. In nucleotides, the CDR3 is TGTGCCAGCAGCTCCCGGGGAGGGGCCTGGGACAAAAACATTCAGTACTTC. It codes for CASSSRGGAWDKNIQYF. The J gene is TRBJ2-4, the V gene TRBV7-3, with TRBD2 matching 7 bases. V lost 4 bases and J lost 3; bases outside the gene matches: 12. CDR3 length: 17 residues. Germline loops: CDR1 SGHTA, CDR2 FQGTGA.

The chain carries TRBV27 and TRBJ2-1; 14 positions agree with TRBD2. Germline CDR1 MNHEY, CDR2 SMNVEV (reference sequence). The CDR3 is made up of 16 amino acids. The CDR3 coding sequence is TGTGCAGGGGGCGGGACTAGCGGGGGTATGAACAATGAGCAGTTCTTC. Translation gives CAGGGTSGGMNNEQFF.

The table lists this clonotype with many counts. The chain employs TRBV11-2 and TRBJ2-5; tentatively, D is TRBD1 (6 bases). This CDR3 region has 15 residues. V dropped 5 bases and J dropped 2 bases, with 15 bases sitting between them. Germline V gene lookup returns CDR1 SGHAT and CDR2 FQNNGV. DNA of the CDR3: TGTGCCAGCAGCCGATCTACAGGGTTACAAGAGACCCAGTACTTC. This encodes CASSRSTGLQETQYF.

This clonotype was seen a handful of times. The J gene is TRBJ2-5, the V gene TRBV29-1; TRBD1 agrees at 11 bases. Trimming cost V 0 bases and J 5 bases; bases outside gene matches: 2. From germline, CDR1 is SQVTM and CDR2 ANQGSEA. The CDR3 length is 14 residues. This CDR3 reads CSVEDGTGGETQYF. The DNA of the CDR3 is TGCAGCGTTGAAGACGGGACAGGGGGGGAGACCCAGTACTTC.

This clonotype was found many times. CDR3: CASSPKRQGRTDTQYF. The CDR3 DNA is TGCGCCAGCAGCCCGAAACGACAGGGTCGCACAGATACGCAGTATTTT. This chain links TRBV5-1 with TRBJ2-3; 7 bases are shared with TRBD1. The junction had 9 bases not matched to a gene; V was cut back by 4 bases and J by 1 base. CDR1 and CDR2 from the germline V gene are SGHRS and YFSETQ. The CDR3 extends over 16 amino acids.

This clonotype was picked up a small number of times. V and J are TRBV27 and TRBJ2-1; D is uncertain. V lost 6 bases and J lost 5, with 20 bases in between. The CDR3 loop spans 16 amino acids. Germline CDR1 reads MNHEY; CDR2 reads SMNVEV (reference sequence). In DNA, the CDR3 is TGTGCCAGCAGGAGTATGGTAGGTACTATCCACAATGAGCAGTTCTTC. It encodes CASRSMVGTIHNEQFF.

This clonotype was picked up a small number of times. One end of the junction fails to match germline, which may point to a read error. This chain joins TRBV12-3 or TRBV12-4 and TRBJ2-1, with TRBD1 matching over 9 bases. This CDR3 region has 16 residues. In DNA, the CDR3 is TGTGCCAGCAGTGGACGGACAGGGGTTATCTACAATGAGCAGTCCTTC. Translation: CASSGRTGVIYNEQSF.

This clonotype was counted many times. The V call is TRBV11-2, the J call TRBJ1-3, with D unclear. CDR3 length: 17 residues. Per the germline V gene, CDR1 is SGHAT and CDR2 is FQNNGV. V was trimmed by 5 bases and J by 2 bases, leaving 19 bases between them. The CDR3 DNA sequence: TGTGCCAGCAGCCTGGGTGGGGTCTCGGGGACTGGAAACACCATATATTTT. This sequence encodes CASSLGGVSGTGNTIYF.

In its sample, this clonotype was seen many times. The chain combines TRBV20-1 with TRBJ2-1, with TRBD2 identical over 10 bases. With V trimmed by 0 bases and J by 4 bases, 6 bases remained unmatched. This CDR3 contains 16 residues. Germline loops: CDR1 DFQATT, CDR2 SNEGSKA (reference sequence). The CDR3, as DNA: TGCAGTGCTAGAGATCATAGCGGGGGGTTTTACAATGAGCAGTTCTTC. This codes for CSARDHSGGFYNEQFF.

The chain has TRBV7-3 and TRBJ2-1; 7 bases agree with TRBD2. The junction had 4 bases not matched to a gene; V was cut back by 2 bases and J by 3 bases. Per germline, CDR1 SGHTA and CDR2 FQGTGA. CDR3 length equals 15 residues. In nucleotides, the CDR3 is TGTGCCAGCAGCTTAGGGGAGGGAGGCTACAATGAGCAGTTCTTC. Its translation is CASSLGEGGYNEQFF. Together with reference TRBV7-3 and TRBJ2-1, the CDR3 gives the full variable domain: GAGVSQTPSNKVTEKGKYVELRCDPISGHTALYWYRQSLGQGPEFLIYFQGTGAADDSGLPNDRFFAVRPEGSVSTLKIQRTERGDSAVYLCASSLGEGGYNEQFFGPGTRLTVL.

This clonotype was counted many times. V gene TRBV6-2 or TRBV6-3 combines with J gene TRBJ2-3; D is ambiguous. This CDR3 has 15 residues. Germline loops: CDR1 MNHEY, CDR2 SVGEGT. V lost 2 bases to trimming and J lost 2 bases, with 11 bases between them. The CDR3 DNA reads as TGTGCCAGCAGTTACGACCGCGGAACCACAGATACGCAGTATTTT. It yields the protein CASSYDRGTTDTQYF.

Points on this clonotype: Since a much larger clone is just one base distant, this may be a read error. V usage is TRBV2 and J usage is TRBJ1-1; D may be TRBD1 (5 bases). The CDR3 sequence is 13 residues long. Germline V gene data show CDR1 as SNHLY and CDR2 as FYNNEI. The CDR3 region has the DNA TGTGGCAGCACCCCGGGGGTAGGCAGCGAAGCTTTCTTT. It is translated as CGSTPGVGSEAFF.

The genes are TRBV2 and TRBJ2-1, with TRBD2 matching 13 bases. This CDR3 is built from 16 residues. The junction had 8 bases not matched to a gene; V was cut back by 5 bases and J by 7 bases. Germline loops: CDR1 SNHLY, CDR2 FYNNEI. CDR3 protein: CASSSGTSGKRNEQFF. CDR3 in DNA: TGTGCCAGCAGTTCCGGGACTAGCGGGAAACGGAATGAGCAGTTCTTC.

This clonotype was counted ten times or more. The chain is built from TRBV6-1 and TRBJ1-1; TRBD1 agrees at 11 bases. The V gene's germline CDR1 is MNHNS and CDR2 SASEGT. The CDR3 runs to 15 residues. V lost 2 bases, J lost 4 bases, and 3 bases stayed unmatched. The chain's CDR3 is CASSEHGQGATEAFF. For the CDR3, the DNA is TGTGCCAGCAGTGAACATGGACAGGGGGCCACTGAAGCTTTCTTT.

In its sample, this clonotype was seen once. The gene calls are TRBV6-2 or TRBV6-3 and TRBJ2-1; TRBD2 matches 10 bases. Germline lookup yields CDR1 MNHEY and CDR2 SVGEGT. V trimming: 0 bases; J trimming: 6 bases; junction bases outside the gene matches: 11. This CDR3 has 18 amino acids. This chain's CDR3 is CASSYSRNLAGVPNEQFF. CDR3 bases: TGTGCCAGCAGTTACTCGAGAAATCTAGCGGGGGTACCCAATGAGCAGTTCTTC.

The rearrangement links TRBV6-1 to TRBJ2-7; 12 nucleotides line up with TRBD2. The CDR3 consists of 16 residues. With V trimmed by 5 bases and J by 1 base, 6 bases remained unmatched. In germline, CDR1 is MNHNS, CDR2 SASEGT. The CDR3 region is CASSRRTSGISYEQYF. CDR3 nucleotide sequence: TGTGCCAGCAGTCGCCGGACTAGCGGGATTTCCTACGAGCAGTACTTC.

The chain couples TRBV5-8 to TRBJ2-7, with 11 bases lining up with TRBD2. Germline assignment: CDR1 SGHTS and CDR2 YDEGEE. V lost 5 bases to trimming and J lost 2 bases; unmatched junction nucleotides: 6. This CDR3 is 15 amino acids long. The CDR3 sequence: CASRKRTSGPYEQYF. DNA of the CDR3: TGTGCCAGCAGGAAAAGGACTAGCGGGCCCTACGAGCAGTACTTC. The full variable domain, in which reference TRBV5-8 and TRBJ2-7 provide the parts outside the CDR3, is EAGVTQSPTHLIKTRGQQATLRCSPISGHTSVYWYQQALGLGLQFLLWYDEGEERNRGNFPPRFSGRQFPNYSSELNVNALELEDSALYLCASRKRTSGPYEQYFGPGTRLTVT.

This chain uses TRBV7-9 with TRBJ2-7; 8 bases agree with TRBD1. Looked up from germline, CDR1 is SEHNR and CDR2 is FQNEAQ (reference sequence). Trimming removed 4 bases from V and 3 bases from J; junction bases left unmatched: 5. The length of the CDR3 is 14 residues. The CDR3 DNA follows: TGTGCCAGCAGCTCGACAGGGGAGGACTACGAGCAGTACTTC. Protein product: CASSSTGEDYEQYF.